The entry that follows covers one T cell receptor (beta chain) sequence. Its target antigen remains unknown. No base quality values were provided; no much bigger clone lies one nucleotide off. Participants in the prospective study were enrolled through a virtual design, were aged 18 to 89 years, and lived in approximately 24 United States geographic areas. Cohort assignment in the prospective study relied on participant-reported clinical history from a screening survey and a study questionnaire. Mobile phlebotomists in the prospective study collected whole blood, serum and a nasopharyngeal or oropharyngeal swab from every participant. Additional blood draws and questionnaires over an approximately 2-month period could optionally be provided by prospective study participants. Blood samples from the prospective study were shipped frozen or at room temperature prior to DNA extraction. The data were taken from a study of blood T cell repertoires in COVID-19 (dated by TCRdb to 2019 to 2021). Turning to the overall study: Samples from collaborators originated in the United States, Italy and Spain and spanned both the acute and convalescent phases of COVID-19. The material from the prospective study consisted of cDNA or gDNA derived from T cells, B-cell-depleted T cells, or PBMCs. Nearly every sample came with metadata listing a de-identified subject ID, COVID-19 status, age in years and sex. The dataset comprised deeply sampled blood TCRbeta repertoires from subjects exposed to, actively infected with, or recovered from COVID-19. A freely available public database, intended as a resource for researchers studying the immune response to SARS-CoV-2, is where the repertoires were released. Where available, HLA class I and class II types were taken from metadata supplied by the sample provider and were not determined by assay-based typing. Samples came from the ongoing ImmuneRACE study (first 160 participants) plus 1,254 subjects from 6 global collaborators.

Reading the germline V gene gives CDR1 KGHDR and CDR2 SFDVKD. The CDR3 runs 13 amino acids, cysteine and phenylalanine included. The CDR3 DNA has 39 bases and is translated from base 1. V and J are truncated by 7 bases and 5 bases respectively, leaving an intervening sequence of 14 bases. Results and caveats for the whole study, not just this receptor: How much clinical and demographic metadata was included differed by source and by participant, and the metadata was provided uncurated.

The immunoSEQ Assay, a bias-controlled multiplex PCR, was used to amplify TCRbeta CDR3 regions from genomic DNA. From the authors' description of their analysis: The number of nucleated cells in each sample was estimated by amplification of reference gene primers within the assay. To quantify the absolute abundance of each unique TCRbeta CDR3 rearrangement, sequence reads were collapsed and filtered. For each sample, productive Simpson clonality was calculated as the square root of Simpson's diversity index over productive rearrangements. In its TCRdb copy, this immuneACCESS table keeps in-frame sequences only and misses some clones. Where compared with another copy, unresolved V genes explain less than half of these, and the others have no known cause. The D gene and trimming were derived from the DNA, and the V and J assignments and clone size from that table. The sample data list some 140,000 clones, and 80% to 90% of these were observed just once. Of the sample, approximately 2.4% is held by the ten largest clones.

The specimen was PBMCs or T cells enriched from blood (not recorded which). Recombination linked TRBV24-1 to TRBJ2-7; the D gene is perhaps TRBD2, on 6 matching bases. This receptor was identified in a man aged 40-49 years with acute COVID-19. The CDR3 in this case is CATRTNTGDEQYF. Here is the DNA: TGTGCCACCAGAACGAACACGGGGGACGAGCAGTACTTC.